These 32 T cell receptor beta chains were sequenced from one sample in a study of CD8 T cells in Susac syndrome (dated by TCRdb to about 2019). Library generation was performed with the immunoSEQ multiplex PCR assay. RNA was extracted using the RNeasy kit, and about 0.5 to 1 ug of the RNA was reverse transcribed with random hexamers. TCRdb reprocessed the public reads (quality trimming at Q25 with fastp, clone calling with MiXCR) and kept in-frame beta chains. Identical CDR3 proteins give one entry, which carries the most common genes and DNA. The sample profile shows 300,000 or so distinct CDR3 sequences; about 91% of them were found once. 0.06% to 0.075% of the sample is held by the ten biggest clonotypes. Specimen: CD4+ T cells from PBMCs. The source is a human donor with multiple sclerosis.

The chain recombines TRBV6-1 with TRBJ1-1, with TRBD1 matching over 11 bases. The V and J ends lost 5 bases and 0 bases, in that order; junction bases with no gene match: 5. Per the germline V gene, CDR1 is MNHNS and CDR2 is SASEGT. The CDR3 extends over 16 amino acids. In nucleotides, the CDR3 is TGTGCCAGCAGTAGACGGGACAGGGGGTTGAACACTGAAGCTTTCTTT. This encodes CASSRRDRGLNTEAFF.

The chain has TRBV3-1 and TRBJ2-3; D call uncertain. Trimming took off 4 bases at V and 2 bases at J, with 7 bases between the two ends. The CDR3 contains 13 residues. Germline loops: CDR1 LGHDT, CDR2 YNNKEL (reference sequence). This chain's CDR3 is CASSPQDTDTQYF. The CDR3, as DNA: TGTGCCAGCAGCCCGCAGGACACAGATACGCAGTATTTT.

J is TRBJ2-2 and V is TRBV12-3 or TRBV12-4, with 12 nucleotides matching TRBD2. The CDR3 length is 15 residues. V shed 6 bases, J shed 11 bases, and the junction held 10 bases outside the gene matches. The CDR3 DNA reads as TGTGCCAGCAGCGGACTAGCGGGGTTTGGTGGCGAGCTGTTTTTT. Protein product: CASSGLAGFGGELFF.

This clonotype was observed a single time. CDR3 in amino acids: CASSFSGTGLSQETQYF. CDR3 DNA: TGTGCCAGCAGTTTCTCCGGGACAGGTTTGAGCCAAGAGACCCAGTACTTC. V usage is TRBV12-3 or TRBV12-4 and J usage is TRBJ2-5, with 8 positions matching TRBD1. V shed 3 bases, J shed 1 base, and the junction held 10 bases outside the gene matches. The CDR3 spans 17 residues.

The chain couples TRBV6-6 to TRBJ1-1; unclear D gene. The CDR3 is 13 amino acids. The germline V gene has CDR1 MNHNY and CDR2 SVGAGI (reference sequence). V was pared by 5 bases and J by 2 bases, with 9 bases between. The CDR3 nucleotides are TGTGCCAGCAGTCACGACGGTAACACTGAAGCTTTCTTT. It yields the protein CASSHDGNTEAFF.

As for this clonotype: Germline and junction disagree at one end, which may indicate a read error. This chain joins TRBV2 and TRBJ2-2; 8 bases line up with TRBD1. This CDR3 contains 12 residues. Germline values: CDR1 SNHLY, CDR2 FYNNEI. In DNA, the CDR3 is TGTGCCAGCAGTGAACTCCGACAGGGGTTGCTTTTT. Translation gives CASSELRQGLLF.

V gene TRBV18 combines with J gene TRBJ1-1; unclear D gene. The germline V gene encodes CDR1 KGHSH and CDR2 LQKENI. Trimming pared 2 bases from V and 5 bases from J, leaving 9 bases between. The CDR3 is 13 amino acids. The CDR3 protein is CASSPVGPTEAFF. As DNA, the CDR3 is TGTGCCAGCTCACCAGTTGGACCGACTGAAGCTTTCTTT. The whole variable domain, remainder taken from reference TRBV18 and TRBJ1-1, is NAGVMQNPRHLVRRRGQEARLRCSPMKGHSHVYWYRQLPEEGLKFMVYLQKENIIDESGMPKERFSAEFPKEGPSILRIQQVVRGDSAAYFCASSPVGPTEAFFGQGTRLTVV.

The genes are TRBV19 and TRBJ1-5; TRBD1 matches 8 bases. This CDR3 is 14 amino acids long. The germline V gene encodes CDR1 LNHDA and CDR2 SQIVND (reference sequence). Trimming took 9 bases from V and 5 from J; bases not matched to a gene: 9. CDR3: CASWTGRTYQPQHF. The CDR3, as DNA: TGTGCCAGCTGGACAGGGAGAACCTATCAGCCCCAGCATTTT.

J is TRBJ2-2 and V is TRBV21-1. TRBV21-1 is a recognized pseudogene. The CDR3 has 12 amino acids. CDR3 coding DNA: TGTGCCAGCAGTAGTAGCACCGGGGAGCTGTTTTTT. Residues: CASSSSTGELFF.

V usage is TRBV4-1 and J usage is TRBJ1-4; 8 bases are shared with TRBD1. V dropped 1 base and J dropped 7; count of bases not matched to a gene: 5. CDR3 length: 15 amino acids. The germline CDR1 and CDR2 sequences are MGHRA and YSYEKL. The CDR3 nucleotides read TGCGCCAGCAGCCAAGGCAGGGGGCTTGTTGAAAAACTGTTTTTT. It specifies CASSQGRGLVEKLFF.

The rearrangement links TRBV5-1 to TRBJ2-5; 9 positions agree with TRBD2. V dropped 0 bases and J dropped 5; count of bases not matched to a gene: 8. The CDR3 is 16 residues long. Germline CDR1 SGHRS, CDR2 YFSETQ. The chain's CDR3 is CASSLDAGGRRETQYF. The CDR3, as DNA: TGCGCCAGCAGCTTGGATGCGGGAGGGCGCAGGGAGACCCAGTACTTC.

This chain uses TRBV30 with TRBJ1-5; D perhaps matches TRBD1 (6 bases). Trimming took off 2 bases at V and 9 bases at J, with 11 bases between the two ends. Looked up from germline, CDR1 is GTSNPN and CDR2 is SVGIG (reference sequence). The CDR3 is 12 residues long. This CDR3 is CAWSTGLGPQHF. Written as DNA, the CDR3 is TGTGCCTGGAGTACAGGGTTGGGGCCCCAGCATTTT.

The chain's CDR3 is CASSMGDINYGYTF. The CDR3 region has the DNA TGTGCCAGTAGTATGGGGGACATTAACTATGGCTACACCTTC. The chain couples TRBV19 to TRBJ1-2, with D tentatively TRBD1 (6 bases). CDR3 size: 14 residues. CDR1 is LNHDA and CDR2 is SQIVND in the germline V gene (reference sequence). The germline V and J ends were trimmed by 3 bases and 1 base, with 9 bases remaining between them.

The J gene is TRBJ2-1, the V gene TRBV27; D is perhaps TRBD2 (5 bases). CDR1 MNHEY and CDR2 SMNVEV come from the germline V gene (reference sequence). The V end lost 6 bases, the J end lost 5 bases, and 14 bases lay between the germline ends. The CDR3 is 14 amino acids. CDR3 in amino acids: CASSVLAEDNEQFF. The CDR3, as DNA: TGTGCCAGCAGCGTCCTAGCCGAAGACAATGAGCAGTTCTTC.

The V and J genes are TRBV20-1 and TRBJ1-2, with D unresolved. The germline CDR1 and CDR2 sequences are DFQATT and SNEGSKA (reference sequence). With 0 bases removed from V and 3 bases from J, the gap between germline ends came to 8 bases. The CDR3 runs to 13 residues. In DNA form, the CDR3 reads TGCAGTGCTAGAGATCCGTCCGACTATGGCTACACCTTC. Protein sequence: CSARDPSDYGYTF.

V and J are TRBV20-1 and TRBJ2-3, with TRBD2 matching 10 bases. The J segment lost 4 bases and the V segment lost 2 bases, leaving 9 bases of the junction unmatched. The germline V gene encodes CDR1 DFQATT and CDR2 SNEGSKA (reference sequence). This CDR3 is 16 amino acids long. The DNA of the CDR3 is TGCAGTGCTAGACAAGCAGCGGGGGGGATTTCAGATACGCAGTATTTT. Its translation is CSARQAAGGISDTQYF.

This clonotype was seen a handful of times. The genes are TRBV19 and TRBJ2-5; 8 bases are shared with TRBD2. The CDR3 sequence is 18 residues long. Germline CDR1 LNHDA, CDR2 SQIVND (reference sequence). V lost 6 bases and J lost 2; bases outside the gene matches: 17. CDR3 sequence: CASSWGLVPPSPQETQYF. In DNA, the CDR3 is TGTGCCAGTAGCTGGGGACTAGTACCCCCATCGCCTCAAGAGACCCAGTACTTC.

The chain couples TRBV9 to TRBJ2-1, with TRBD2 matching 11 bases. J gave up 5 bases and V 2 bases, and 3 bases lay outside the gene matches. This CDR3 contains 15 residues. CDR1 SGDLS and CDR2 YYNGEE come from the germline V gene. The DNA of the CDR3 is TGTGCCAGCAGCGTTAGCGGGGGGGGTCACAATGAGCAGTTCTTC. Translation gives CASSVSGGGHNEQFF.

This clonotype has only one observation. The chain links TRBV5-1 to TRBJ2-7; 14 bases are a match to TRBD2. J lost 2 bases, V lost 0 bases, and 7 bases had no gene match. Germline CDR1 and CDR2: SGHRS and YFSETQ. The CDR3 runs to 18 residues. CDR3: CASSLGGTSGGLTYEQYF. DNA of the CDR3: TGCGCCAGCAGCTTGGGCGGGACTAGCGGGGGCCTTACCTACGAGCAGTACTTC. Combining the CDR3 with reference TRBV5-1 and TRBJ2-7 gives the whole variable domain KAGVTQTPRYLIKTRGQQVTLSCSPISGHRSVSWYQQTPGQGLQFLFEYFSETQRNKGNFPGRFSGRQFSNSRSEMNVSTLELGDSALYLCASSLGGTSGGLTYEQYFGPGTRLTVT.

This clonotype was detected once. The CDR3 region has the DNA TGTGCCACCAGCAGTAGGGGAGGACTACGCAATCAGCCCCAGCATTTT. Translating it yields CATSSRGGLRNQPQHF. This chain uses TRBV15 with TRBJ1-5, with D possibly TRBD1 on 5 matching bases. Trimming pared 3 bases from V and 2 bases from J, leaving 14 bases between. Germline loops: CDR1 LNHNV, CDR2 YYDKDF (reference sequence). The CDR3 consists of 16 residues.

The V and J genes are TRBV7-9 and TRBJ1-1; the D is unclear. V was cut by 4 bases and J by 4 bases, with 10 bases left in between. CDR1 SEHNR and CDR2 FQNEAQ come from the germline V gene (reference sequence). The CDR3 is 13 residues long. The CDR3 sequence: CASSSDLRTEAFF. In DNA form, the CDR3 reads TGTGCCAGCAGCTCAGACCTTCGCACTGAAGCTTTCTTT.

The rearrangement joins TRBV20-1 to TRBJ2-1, with 10 positions matching TRBD2. The trim removed 3 bases at V and 6 bases at J, leaving 8 bases unmatched. The length of the CDR3 is 15 residues. Germline V lookup: CDR1 DFQATT, CDR2 SNEGSKA (reference sequence). CDR3 coding DNA: TGCAGTGCTAGGGTAGCGGGAGGCCCGACCAATGAGCAGTTCTTC. As protein: CSARVAGGPTNEQFF.

V is TRBV5-4 and J is TRBJ2-5; the D gene is possibly TRBD1 (7 bases). Looked up from germline, CDR1 is SGHNT and CDR2 is YYREEE (reference sequence). The CDR3 loop spans 16 amino acids. Trimming pared 5 bases from V and 4 bases from J, leaving 21 bases between. The CDR3 nucleotides are TGTGCCAGCAGGAGAGGCAGGGGGGCAGGGGGAGAGACCCAGTACTTC. Translation: CASRRGRGAGGETQYF.

The chain combines TRBV2 with TRBJ2-7; 10 bases are shared with TRBD2. V lost 5 bases to trimming and J lost 3 bases; unmatched junction nucleotides: 4. Germline V gene data show CDR1 as SNHLY and CDR2 as FYNNEI. The CDR3 sequence is 14 residues long. The CDR3 region has the DNA TGTGCCAGCAGTAATGAGCGGGAGGGCTACGAGCAGTACTTC. Translated: CASSNEREGYEQYF. The whole variable domain, remainder taken from reference TRBV2 and TRBJ2-7, is EPEVTQTPSHQVTQMGQEVILRCVPISNHLYFYWYRQILGQKVEFLVSFYNNEISEKSEIFDDQFSVERPDGSNFTLKIRSTKLEDSAMYFCASSNEREGYEQYFGPGTRLTVT.

The genes are TRBV19 and TRBJ2-1; a possible D gene is TRBD2 (5 bases). The CDR3 consists of 14 residues. V lost 7 bases and J lost 6, with 16 bases in between. Germline V gene lookup returns CDR1 LNHDA and CDR2 SQIVND (reference sequence). The CDR3 sequence is CASKDERHSNEQFF. DNA for the CDR3: TGTGCCAGTAAGGATGAGCGGCACTCCAATGAGCAGTTCTTC.

The chain recombines TRBV7-3 with TRBJ2-1, with 7 nucleotides matching TRBD2. The junction had 4 bases not matched to a gene; V was cut back by 2 bases and J by 9 bases. Per the germline V gene, CDR1 is SGHTA and CDR2 is FQGTGA. This CDR3 has 13 residues. CDR3 sequence: CASSLPSSGEQFF. The CDR3 DNA sequence: TGTGCCAGCAGCTTACCTTCTAGCGGTGAGCAGTTCTTC.

This rearrangement joins TRBV6-2 or TRBV6-3 to TRBJ2-2, with D perhaps TRBD2 (7 bases). The CDR3 totals 16 residues. The germline V gene encodes CDR1 MNHEY and CDR2 SVGEGT. V was trimmed by 0 bases and J by 4 bases, leaving 12 bases between them. CDR3: CASSYSRGHSTGELFF. The DNA of the CDR3 is TGTGCCAGCAGTTACTCGCGGGGGCACAGCACCGGGGAGCTGTTTTTT.

This chain connects TRBV30 to TRBJ1-5; possibly TRBD1 for D (5 bases). V lost 0 bases and J 4 bases, leaving 10 bases between the germline ends. The germline CDR1 and CDR2 sequences are GTSNPN and SVGIG (reference sequence). CDR3 size: 14 residues. This CDR3 is CAWSVGHLNQPQHF. CDR3 DNA: TGTGCCTGGAGTGTAGGACACCTGAATCAGCCCCAGCATTTT.

The V and J genes are TRBV27 and TRBJ2-3; D not certain. V gave up 0 bases and J gave up 0 bases, with 4 bases separating them. Germline V gives CDR1 MNHEY, CDR2 SMNVEV (reference sequence). The CDR3 runs 14 residues. The CDR3 reads CASSLSWSTDTQYF. CDR3 nucleotides: TGTGCCAGCAGTTTATCTTGGAGCACAGATACGCAGTATTTT.

The rearrangement links TRBV7-2 to TRBJ2-3, with TRBD2 matching 10 bases. Germline CDR1 and CDR2: SGHTA and FQGNSA. CDR3 length equals 14 residues. Trimming cost V 7 bases and J 4 bases; bases outside gene matches: 5. The CDR3: CASNRAGGPDTQYF. The CDR3 DNA reads TGTGCCAGCAACCGAGCGGGGGGGCCAGATACGCAGTATTTT.

The J gene is TRBJ1-3, the V gene TRBV7-3; no reliable D call. This CDR3 contains 13 residues. V was pared by 3 bases and J by 2 bases, with 5 bases between. From germline, CDR1 is SGHTA and CDR2 FQGTGA. CDR3 amino acids: CASSLGAGNTIYF. Written as DNA, the CDR3 is TGTGCCAGCAGCTTGGGTGCTGGAAACACCATATATTTT.

This chain uses TRBV3-1 with TRBJ2-7; no definite D call. The V end was cut by 2 bases, the J end by 6 bases, with 17 bases between. Germline assignment: CDR1 LGHDT and CDR2 YNNKEL (reference sequence). The CDR3 spans 15 residues. DNA for the CDR3: TGTGCCAGCAGCCAAAGATATGGGCAATCTGGCGAGCAGTACTTC. It yields the protein CASSQRYGQSGEQYF.